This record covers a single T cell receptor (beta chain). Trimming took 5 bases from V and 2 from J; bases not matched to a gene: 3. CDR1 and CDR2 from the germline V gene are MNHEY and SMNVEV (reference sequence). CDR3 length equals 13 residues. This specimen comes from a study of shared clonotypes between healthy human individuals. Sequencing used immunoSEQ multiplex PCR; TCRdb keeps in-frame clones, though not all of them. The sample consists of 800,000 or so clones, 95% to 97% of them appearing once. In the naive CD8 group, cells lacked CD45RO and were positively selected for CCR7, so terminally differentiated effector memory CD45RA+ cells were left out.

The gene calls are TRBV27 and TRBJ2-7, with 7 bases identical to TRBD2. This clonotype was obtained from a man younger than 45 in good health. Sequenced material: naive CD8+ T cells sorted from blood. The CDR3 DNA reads TGTGCCAGCAGTACCGGACTAGCCTACGAGCAGTACTTC. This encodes CASSTGLAYEQYF.